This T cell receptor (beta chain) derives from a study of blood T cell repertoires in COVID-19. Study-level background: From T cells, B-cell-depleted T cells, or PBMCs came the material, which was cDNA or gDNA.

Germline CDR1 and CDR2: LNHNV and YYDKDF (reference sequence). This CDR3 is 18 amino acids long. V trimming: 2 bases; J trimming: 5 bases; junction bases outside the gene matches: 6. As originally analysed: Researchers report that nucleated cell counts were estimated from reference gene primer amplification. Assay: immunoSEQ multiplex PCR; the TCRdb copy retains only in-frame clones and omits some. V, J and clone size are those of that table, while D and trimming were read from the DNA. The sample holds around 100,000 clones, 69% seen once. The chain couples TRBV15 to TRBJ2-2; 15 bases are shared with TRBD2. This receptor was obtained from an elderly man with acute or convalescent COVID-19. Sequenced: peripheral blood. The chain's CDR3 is CATSRYGTSGRSTGELFF. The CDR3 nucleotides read TGTGCCACCAGCAGATACGGGACTAGCGGGAGGAGTACCGGGGAGCTGTTTTTT.